A selection of T cell receptor beta chains follows, all from one sample in a study of blood T cell repertoires in COVID-19. Repertoires were generated with immunoSEQ multiplex PCR, while TCRdb's copy carries only in-frame clones and drops some. The data contain roughly 380,000 clones, approximately 87% of them singletons. The sample was PBMCs or T cells enriched from blood (not recorded which). These receptors came from a man under 40 who had recovered from COVID-19. CDR3s include the opening cysteine and the closing phenylalanine or tryptophan. A D gene is named only where the DNA matches it firmly. Size tells how often a clone was seen (once, few, many) or the class of an expanded clone, and some rows leave it out.

size: once; V: TRBV9; J: TRBJ2-7; D: TRBD2; DNA: TGTGCCAGCAGCGTAGGAGCGGGGGGCTACGAGCAGTACTTC; CDR3: CASSVGAGGYEQYF
size: few; V: TRBV12-5; J: TRBJ1-4; D: -; DNA: TGTGCTAGTGGTTTGGACATACCAACTAATGAAAAACTGTTTTTT; CDR3: CASGLDIPTNEKLFF
size: once; V: TRBV18; J: TRBJ1-3; D: TRBD1; DNA: TGTGCCAGCTCACAGACCTACGGGACAGCTCCTCAGGGCTCTGGAAACACCATATATTTT; CDR3: CASSQTYGTAPQGSGNTIYF
size: -; V: TRBV10-1; J: TRBJ2-7; D: TRBD1; DNA: TGCGCCAGCAGCGGACAGGGGTTCTACGAGCAGTACTTC; CDR3: CASSGQGFYEQYF
size: once; V: TRBV7-3; J: TRBJ1-1; D: -; DNA: TGTGCCAGCAGCTTAGGGGCTCCGGGCACTGAAGCTTTCTTT; CDR3: CASSLGAPGTEAFF
size: -; V: TRBV7-9; J: TRBJ1-1; D: TRBD1; DNA: TGTGCCAGCAGCTCTTGGACAGGGGGAAAGACTGAAGCTTTCTTT; CDR3: CASSSWTGGKTEAFF
size: -; V: TRBV5-1; J: TRBJ1-2; D: TRBD1; DNA: TGCGCCAGCAGCCCTAGTAGTAGGACAGGGGATGGCTACACCTTC; CDR3: CASSPSSRTGDGYTF
size: -; V: TRBV2; J: TRBJ1-3; D: TRBD1; DNA: TGTGCCAGCAGTCAGGGACAGAGAAACACCATATATTTT; CDR3: CASSQGQRNTIYF
size: -; V: TRBV5-1; J: TRBJ1-3; D: TRBD1; DNA: TGCGCCAGCAGCCCGGGACAGGAGTGGGACACCATATATTTT; CDR3: CASSPGQEWDTIYF
size: once; V: TRBV4-3; J: TRBJ1-5; D: TRBD1; DNA: TGCGCCAGCAGCCAAGATCCACCATCGGACACAGGGGCTTCCCAGCCCCAGCATTTT; CDR3: CASSQDPPSDTGASQPQHF
size: -; V: TRBV2; J: TRBJ1-5; D: -; DNA: TGTGCCAGCAGTGAATCCCAAGCCAATCAGCCCCAGCATTTT; CDR3: CASSESQANQPQHF
size: -; V: TRBV7-2; J: TRBJ2-3; D: TRBD2; DNA: TGTGCCAGCAGAACTAGCGGGGGGGCTGATACGCAGTATTTT; CDR3: CASRTSGGADTQYF
size: -; V: TRBV2; J: TRBJ1-5; D: TRBD1; DNA: TGTGCCAGCACCCAGGGGGAGGTCCGCAATCAGCCCCAGCATTTT; CDR3: CASTQGEVRNQPQHF
size: -; V: TRBV6-5; J: TRBJ2-7; D: -; DNA: TGTGCCAGTGCGGGGAGCTCCTACGAGCAGTACTTC; CDR3: CASAGSSYEQYF
size: -; V: TRBV7-9; J: TRBJ1-6; D: TRBD1; DNA: TGTGCCAGCAGCCCGGACAGGGGGCGCGATCGATCACCCCTCCACTTT; CDR3: CASSPDRGRDRSPLHF
size: -; V: TRBV9; J: TRBJ2-7; D: -; DNA: TGTGCCAGCAGCGCCCAGTCCCCAAGTGGTCCAGGGGTCTACGAGCAGTACTTC; CDR3: CASSAQSPSGPGVYEQYF
size: -; V: TRBV20-1; J: TRBJ2-7; D: -; DNA: TGCAGTGCCGGGACTTACGAGCAGTACTTC; CDR3: CSAGTYEQYF
size: few; V: TRBV28; J: TRBJ1-2; D: -; DNA: TGTGCCAGCAGCCCGAGTAGGGGACTCTATGGCTACACCTTC; CDR3: CASSPSRGLYGYTF
size: -; V: TRBV18; J: TRBJ1-1; D: TRBD1; DNA: TGTGCCAGCTCACCCGGACAGGGCTTGGGAACTGAAGCTTTCTTT; CDR3: CASSPGQGLGTEAFF
size: -; V: TRBV6-5; J: TRBJ2-4; D: -; DNA: TGTGCCAGCAGACTCGGGAATTCCGCGAACATTCAGTACTTC; CDR3: CASRLGNSANIQYF
size: -; V: TRBV30; J: TRBJ2-3; D: -; DNA: TGTGCCTGGAGTGTCAGGGTCGGAGATACGCAGTATTTT; CDR3: CAWSVRVGDTQYF
size: once; V: TRBV19; J: TRBJ1-5; D: TRBD1; DNA: TGTGCCAGTAGTTCGTCGACAGGGGGTCGCAATCAGCCCCAGCATTTT; CDR3: CASSSSTGGRNQPQHF
size: -; V: TRBV19; J: TRBJ1-1; D: TRBD1; DNA: TGTGCCAGTAGCACGACAGGGTACACTGAAGCTTTCTTT; CDR3: CASSTTGYTEAFF
size: once; V: TRBV3-1/TRBV3-2; J: TRBJ2-7; D: -; DNA: TGTGCCAGCAGCCTCCACTCGTCTGGTGGCGAGCAGTACTTC; CDR3: CASSLHSSGGEQYF
size: once; V: TRBV9; J: TRBJ1-2; D: -; DNA: TGTGCCAGCAGCGCGACAGGTACCTATGGCTACACCTTC; CDR3: CASSATGTYGYTF
size: -; V: TRBV11-2; J: TRBJ2-2; D: TRBD1; DNA: TGTGCCAGCAGCTTAGGTTTAGGGGGCCTTTCAAACACCGGGGAGCTGTTTTTT; CDR3: CASSLGLGGLSNTGELFF
size: -; V: TRBV5-1; J: TRBJ2-6; D: TRBD1; DNA: TGCGCCAGCGCACAGGGGGAACCTGGGGCCAACGTCCTGACTTTC; CDR3: CASAQGEPGANVLTF
size: -; V: TRBV6-5; J: TRBJ1-5; D: -; DNA: TGTGCCAGCAGGGCGGGACTTCAGAATCAGCCCCAGCATTTT; CDR3: CASRAGLQNQPQHF
size: -; V: TRBV7-8; J: TRBJ2-3; D: TRBD2; DNA: TGTGCCAGCAGCTTAGTACTCCGGAGCGGGGGGGCCACAGATACGCAGTATTTT; CDR3: CASSLVLRSGGATDTQYF
size: -; V: TRBV5-6; J: TRBJ1-6; D: -; DNA: TGTGCCAGCAGCTCCCTAGGACAGAGCTCCTATAATTCACCCCTCCACTTT; CDR3: CASSSLGQSSYNSPLHF
size: -; V: TRBV5-1; J: TRBJ2-5; D: TRBD2; DNA: TGCGCCAGCAGCTATGGTCCCACTAGCGGCCAAGAGACCCAGTACTTC; CDR3: CASSYGPTSGQETQYF
size: once; V: TRBV11-2; J: TRBJ2-3; D: -; DNA: TGTGCCAGCAGCAAACGGCACAGGGAGACCCATGAAGATACGCAGTATTTT; CDR3: CASSKRHRETHEDTQYF
size: -; V: TRBV9; J: TRBJ1-2; D: -; DNA: TGTGCCAGCAGAAGGGACAATGGTTTAAGCTATGGCTACACCTTC; CDR3: CASRRDNGLSYGYTF
size: -; V: TRBV19; J: TRBJ2-4; D: TRBD1; DNA: TGTGCCAGTAGTATTGGACAGGGGGCTCCCAAAAACATTCAGTACTTC; CDR3: CASSIGQGAPKNIQYF
size: -; V: TRBV9; J: TRBJ2-3; D: -; DNA: TGTGCCAGCAGCGGTGGCGAGGTAGGCGCAGATACGCAGTATTTT; CDR3: CASSGGEVGADTQYF
size: -; V: TRBV16; J: TRBJ1-2; D: -; DNA: TGTGCCAGCAGCCCGCCCTCGGAGGGGTTTGGGAATGGCTACACCTTC; CDR3: CASSPPSEGFGNGYTF
size: -; V: TRBV5-1; J: TRBJ2-1; D: TRBD2; DNA: TGCGCCAGCAGCTTTTTCAGCGGGGGTGATGAGCAGTTCTTC; CDR3: CASSFFSGGDEQFF
size: -; V: TRBV6-1; J: TRBJ1-5; D: -; DNA: TGTGCCAGCAGTGACGGGGGGTACAATCAGCCCCAGCATTTT; CDR3: CASSDGGYNQPQHF
size: -; V: TRBV9; J: TRBJ1-5; D: -; DNA: TGTGCCAGCAGCTCTACAGGATCTAGCAATCAGCCCCAGCATTTT; CDR3: CASSSTGSSNQPQHF
size: -; V: TRBV3-1/TRBV3-2; J: TRBJ2-5; D: TRBD2; DNA: TGTGCCAGCAGCCTCCGGACTAGCGGGGGGCAAGAGACCCAGTACTTC; CDR3: CASSLRTSGGQETQYF
size: -; V: TRBV12-3/TRBV12-4; J: TRBJ1-1; D: -; DNA: TGTGCCAGCAGTTTAGGGAGAGGTGAAGCTTTCTTT; CDR3: CASSLGRGEAFF
size: -; V: TRBV7-9; J: TRBJ1-4; D: -; DNA: TGTGCCAGCAGCTCGCGGTGGGGGCCAGAAAAACTGTTTTTT; CDR3: CASSSRWGPEKLFF
size: once; V: TRBV3-1/TRBV3-2; J: TRBJ2-3; D: TRBD2; DNA: TGTGCCAGCAGCCCGAAAAGAGCGGGACTAGGTTGGTATTTT; CDR3: CASSPKRAGLGWYF